The 18 T cell receptor beta chains in this list originate from one sample, sequenced in a study of neoadjuvant nivolumab and ipilimumab in lung cancer. Sequencing used immunoSEQ multiplex PCR; TCRdb keeps in-frame clones, though not all of them. The sample consists of about 30,000 clones, 83% of them appearing once. The starting material was tumor tissue, obtained after neoadjuvant nivolumab, alone or with ipilimumab, at or shortly before surgery. The receptor set was obtained from an adult with non-small cell lung cancer.

This sequence joins TRBV7-8 and TRBJ2-3, with 9 bases identical to TRBD1. From germline, CDR1 is SGHVS and CDR2 FQNEAQ. The CDR3 covers 15 residues. Trimming removed 5 bases from V and 4 bases from J; junction bases left unmatched: 7. CDR3 region: CASSLNRGPSDTQYF. Here the CDR3 DNA reads TGTGCCAGCAGCCTTAACAGGGGGCCTTCAGATACGCAGTATTTT.

CDR3 loop: CASSHDRVNEKLFF. CDR3 DNA sequence: TGTGCCAGCAGCCACGACAGGGTCAATGAAAAACTGTTTTTT. This sequence joins TRBV5-4 and TRBJ1-4, with 7 bases fitting TRBD1. The CDR3 is made up of 14 amino acids. The germline V gene encodes CDR1 SGHNT and CDR2 YYREEE (reference sequence). With 4 bases clipped from V and 5 bases from J, the junction kept 5 bases outside the gene matches. Together with reference TRBV5-4 and TRBJ1-4, the CDR3 gives the full variable domain: ETGVTQSPTHLIKTRGQQVTLRCSSQSGHNTVSWYQQALGQGPQFIFQYYREEENGRGNFPPRFSGLQFPNYSSELNVNALELDDSALYLCASSHDRVNEKLFFGSGTQLSVL.

The rearrangement uses TRBV10-3 and TRBJ2-1, with TRBD2 as a possible D gene (5 bases). Germline assignment: CDR1 ENHRY and CDR2 SYGVKD. CDR3 size: 11 residues. The V and J ends lost 7 bases and 7 bases respectively, with 8 bases between them. The CDR3 DNA reads TGTGCCATCACCGAGGGAAATGAGCAGTTCTTC. Its translation is CAITEGNEQFF.

V and J are TRBV2 and TRBJ1-2, with unresolved D. V gave up 8 bases and J gave up 5 bases, with 21 bases separating them. The V gene's germline CDR1 is SNHLY and CDR2 FYNNEI. The CDR3 loop spans 15 amino acids. The CDR3 nucleotides are TGTGCCAGCTTAACGGAAGCCTTAAATCTTTATGGCTACACCTTC. This gives the protein CASLTEALNLYGYTF.

This rearrangement joins TRBV6-5 to TRBJ1-1, with a tentative D call TRBD1 (5 bases). Trimming left V 0 bases short and J 8 bases short, with 16 bases between. Per the germline V gene, CDR1 is MNHEY and CDR2 is SVGAGI. The CDR3 length is 15 residues. The CDR3 DNA reads TGTGCCAGCAGTTACTCGTTTTATGGCGGGGGAGAAGCTTTCTTT. It yields the protein CASSYSFYGGGEAFF.

This clone appeared once. The V and J genes are TRBV7-2 and TRBJ1-1, with TRBD1 matching over 7 bases. CDR3 length: 14 amino acids. Germline trimming cut 5 bases from V and 4 bases from J; bases unmatched to any gene: 7. From germline, CDR1 is SGHTA and CDR2 FQGNSA. CDR3 sequence reads: CASSRQGGPTEAFF. As DNA, the CDR3 is TGTGCCAGCAGCCGACAGGGAGGGCCCACTGAAGCTTTCTTT.

The chain employs TRBV6-6 and TRBJ2-5; D remains unclear. V lost 1 base and J lost 4, with 4 bases in between. The CDR3 runs to 12 residues. Germline V lookup: CDR1 MNHNY, CDR2 SVGAGI (reference sequence). In DNA form, the CDR3 reads TGTGCCAGCAGTTACTGGGGAGAGACCCAGTACTTC. This sequence encodes CASSYWGETQYF.

The gene calls are TRBV2 and TRBJ2-3; possible D gene TRBD1, 5 bases. From germline, CDR1 is SNHLY and CDR2 FYNNEI. V was clipped by 6 bases and J by 2 bases, with 15 bases between them. This CDR3 is 15 amino acids long. DNA for the CDR3: TGTGCCAGCAGCTCCAGGGAAGATTCCACAGATACGCAGTATTTT. It specifies CASSSREDSTDTQYF.

The rearrangement uses TRBV11-2 and TRBJ2-1; tentative D call: TRBD2 (6 bases). The length of the CDR3 is 14 residues. Trimming removed 3 bases at V and 1 base at J, with 7 bases between. Per germline, CDR1 SGHAT and CDR2 FQNNGV. CDR3 sequence reads: CASSFGTSYNEQFF. The CDR3 DNA follows: TGTGCCAGCAGCTTTGGGACTTCCTACAATGAGCAGTTCTTC.

CDR3 loop: CATSRYEGGYTF. The CDR3 coding sequence is TGTGCCACCAGCCGGTACGAGGGGGGCTACACCTTC. This chain uses TRBV15 with TRBJ1-2; TRBD1 might be the D (5 bases). V was clipped by 5 bases and J by 8 bases, with 12 bases between them. The length of the CDR3 is 12 residues. Germline loops: CDR1 LNHNV, CDR2 YYDKDF (reference sequence).

The V call is TRBV11-2, the J call TRBJ2-2; maybe TRBD1 (5 bases). Deletions cut 5 bases from V and 5 bases from J, with 12 bases between. This CDR3 is built from 14 residues. Germline V gene lookup returns CDR1 SGHAT and CDR2 FQNNGV. In DNA, the CDR3 is TGTGCCAGCAGCAGGGGCTTCGGGACCGGGGAGCTGTTTTTT. It yields the protein CASSRGFGTGELFF.

In regard to this clone: One end of the junction varies from germline; a read error may be responsible. The chain couples TRBV7-9 to TRBJ1-6; TRBD1 aligns across 9 bases. Germline CDR1 SEHNR, CDR2 FQNEAQ (reference sequence). This CDR3 has 15 amino acids. CDR3 protein: CASSLAGQGLSPLHF. The CDR3, as DNA: TGTGCCAGCAGCCTAGCTGGACAGGGGCTTTCACCCCTCCACTTT.

V gene TRBV6-6 combines with J gene TRBJ2-1, with D perhaps given as TRBD1 or TRBD2 (5 bases each). The V gene's germline CDR1 is MNHNY and CDR2 SVGAGI (reference sequence). Trimming removed 2 bases at V and 5 bases at J, with 16 bases between. This CDR3 contains 16 residues. The CDR3 sequence: CASSYQTGTGDNEQFF. CDR3 nucleotide sequence: TGTGCCAGCAGTTACCAAACCGGGACCGGGGACAATGAGCAGTTCTTC.

This clone was counted once. This rearrangement joins TRBV7-9 to TRBJ1-2; D uncertain. Per the germline V gene, CDR1 is SEHNR and CDR2 is FQNEAQ (reference sequence). There are 14 residues in the CDR3. The V end lost 2 bases, the J end lost 4 bases, and 11 bases lay between the germline ends. The CDR3 DNA sequence: TGTGCCAGCAGCTTAACGAAGTCAGTCTATGGCTACACCTTC. This translates into CASSLTKSVYGYTF. Complete variable domain (other parts from reference TRBV7-9 and TRBJ1-2): DTGVSQNPRHKITKRGQNVTFRCDPISEHNRLYWYRQTLGQGPEFLTYFQNEAQLEKSRLLSDRFSAERPKGSFSTLEIQRTEQGDSAMYLCASSLTKSVYGYTFGSGTRLTVV.

The CDR3 DNA sequence: TGTGCCAGCAGCTCCGGGGCCAGGGCCTATGGCTACACCTTC. Amino acids: CASSSGARAYGYTF. V and J are TRBV5-4 and TRBJ1-2; weak D call: TRBD1 (5 bases). Germline loops: CDR1 SGHNT, CDR2 YYREEE (reference sequence). V shed 3 bases and J shed 4 bases, with 13 bases lying between them. The CDR3 sequence is 14 residues long.

The rearrangement links TRBV18 to TRBJ2-1; D uncertain. The CDR3 is made up of 17 amino acids. CDR1 and CDR2 (germline): KGHSH, LQKENI. V dropped 4 bases and J dropped 0 bases, with 16 bases sitting between them. The CDR3 nucleotides are TGTGCCAGCTCACTTGCTTATGGGCCGAGCTCCTACAATGAGCAGTTCTTC. Amino acid sequence: CASSLAYGPSSYNEQFF.

The gene calls are TRBV5-4 and TRBJ2-1; TRBD2 aligns across 13 bases. V dropped 3 bases and J dropped 1; count of bases not matched to a gene: 1. The CDR3 covers 16 residues. Germline CDR1 reads SGHNT; CDR2 reads YYREEE (reference sequence). For the CDR3, the DNA is TGTGCCAGCAGCTGGGGACTAGCGGGGTCCTACAATGAGCAGTTCTTC. It is translated as CASSWGLAGSYNEQFF.

The chain employs TRBV29-1 and TRBJ1-6; TRBD1 aligns across 7 bases. The CDR3 consists of 13 residues. V lost 7 bases and J lost 7; bases outside the gene matches: 7. Germline V lookup: CDR1 SQVTM, CDR2 ANQGSEA. In nucleotides, the CDR3 is TGCAGCGGCCACCGGGACAGAAATTCACCCCTCCACTTT. Translated, it gives CSGHRDRNSPLHF. The variable domain in full, with the rest retrieved from reference TRBV29-1 and TRBJ1-6, is SAVISQKPSRDICQRGTSLTIQCQVDSQVTMMFWYRQQPGQSLTLIATANQGSEATYESGFVIDKFPISRPNLTFSTLTVSNMSPEDSSIYLCSGHRDRNSPLHFGNGTRLTVT.